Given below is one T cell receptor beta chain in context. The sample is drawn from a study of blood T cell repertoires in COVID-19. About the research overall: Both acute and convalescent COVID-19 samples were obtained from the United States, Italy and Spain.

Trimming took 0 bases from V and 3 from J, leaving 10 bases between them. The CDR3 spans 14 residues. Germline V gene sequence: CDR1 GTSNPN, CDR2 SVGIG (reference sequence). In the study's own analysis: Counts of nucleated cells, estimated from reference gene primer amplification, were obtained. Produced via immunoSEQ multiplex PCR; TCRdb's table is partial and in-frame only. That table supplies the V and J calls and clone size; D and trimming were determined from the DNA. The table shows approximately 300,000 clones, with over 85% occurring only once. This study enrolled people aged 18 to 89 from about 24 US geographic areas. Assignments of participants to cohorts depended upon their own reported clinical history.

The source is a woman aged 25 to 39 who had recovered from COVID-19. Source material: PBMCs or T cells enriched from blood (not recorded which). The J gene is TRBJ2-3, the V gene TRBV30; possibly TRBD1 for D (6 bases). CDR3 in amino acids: CAWSVQGWTDTQYF. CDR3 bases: TGTGCCTGGAGTGTACAGGGATGGACAGATACGCAGTATTTT.